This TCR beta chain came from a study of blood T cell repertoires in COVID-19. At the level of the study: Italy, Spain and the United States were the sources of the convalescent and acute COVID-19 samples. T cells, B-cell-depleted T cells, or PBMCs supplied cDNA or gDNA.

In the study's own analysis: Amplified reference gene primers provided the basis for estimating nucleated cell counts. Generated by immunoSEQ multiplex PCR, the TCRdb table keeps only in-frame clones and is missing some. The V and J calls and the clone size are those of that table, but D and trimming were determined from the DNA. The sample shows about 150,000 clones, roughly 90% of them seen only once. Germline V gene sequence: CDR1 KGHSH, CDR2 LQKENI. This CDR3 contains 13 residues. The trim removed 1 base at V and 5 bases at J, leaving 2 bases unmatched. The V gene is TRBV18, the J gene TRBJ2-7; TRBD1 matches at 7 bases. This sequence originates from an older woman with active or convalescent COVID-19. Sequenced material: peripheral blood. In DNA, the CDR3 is TGTGCCAGCTCACCACACAGGGGTGACGAGCAGTACTTC. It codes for CASSPHRGDEQYF.